This record covers a single T cell receptor beta chain. This clonotype has only a few counts. The antigen this receptor binds is unknown. No base qualities exist here, and no much larger clone lies one base off it. This record comes from a study of T-cell reconstitution after alpha-beta-depleted transplantation in children (dated by TCRdb to about 2016). Context from the whole study: T-cell immune reconstitution after TCRalphabeta/CD19-depleted allogeneic hematopoietic cell transplantation in children was quantitatively tracked in the study by means of TCR repertoire profiling.

Preparation of the library involved PCR. TCRdb shows the sequencer as Illumina HiSeq 2500. TCR library preparation used molecular barcoding, with unique molecular identifiers applied to normalize quantification of the TCRbeta repertoire. Starting from the raw public reads, TCRdb applied fastp trimming at Q25, assembled clones with MiXCR and retained in-frame beta chains. Every CDR3 protein is listed once, alongside the most common genes and DNA of its rows. In this sample the table shows 500,000 or so distinct CDR3 sequences, about 30% of which occur a single time. Together, the top ten hold 2% to 2.5% of the sample. In the germline V gene, CDR1 corresponds to MDHEN and CDR2 to SYDVKM. The CDR3 spans 15 residues, from the cysteine through the phenylalanine. The only DNA kept is the CDR3, 45 bases in frame from the first base. V and J are trimmed by 3 bases and 5 bases, and the gene matches miss 6 bases of the junction.

The chain links TRBV28 with TRBJ1-5; 8 of the junction bases match TRBD1. The specimen was PBMCs from the stem cell graft donor, collected from the stem cell graft. This clonotype was sampled from a human donor who donated a stem cell graft to a child with aplastic anemia. The DNA sequence is given as TGTGCCAGCAGTTTGTCGAGACAGGGGCATCAGCCCCAGCATTTT. It specifies CASSLSRQGHQPQHF.